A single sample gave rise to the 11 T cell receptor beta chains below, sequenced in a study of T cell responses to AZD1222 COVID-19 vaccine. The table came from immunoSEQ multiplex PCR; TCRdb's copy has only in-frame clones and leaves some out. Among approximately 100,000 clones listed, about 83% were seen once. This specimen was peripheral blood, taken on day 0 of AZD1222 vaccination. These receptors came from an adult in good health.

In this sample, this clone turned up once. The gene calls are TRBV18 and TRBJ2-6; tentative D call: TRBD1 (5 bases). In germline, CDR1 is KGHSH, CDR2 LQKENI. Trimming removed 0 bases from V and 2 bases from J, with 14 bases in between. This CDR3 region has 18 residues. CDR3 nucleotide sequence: TGTGCCAGCTCACCACCTTTTCCAGGGCTAACTGGGGCCAACGTCCTGACTTTC. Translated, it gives CASSPPFPGLTGANVLTF.

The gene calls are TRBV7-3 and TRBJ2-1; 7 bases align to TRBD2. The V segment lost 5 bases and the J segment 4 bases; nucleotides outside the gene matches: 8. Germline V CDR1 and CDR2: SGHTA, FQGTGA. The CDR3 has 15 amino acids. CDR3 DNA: TGTGCCAGCAGCCACGGTGGCGGGGGATACAATGAGCAGTTCTTC. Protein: CASSHGGGGYNEQFF.

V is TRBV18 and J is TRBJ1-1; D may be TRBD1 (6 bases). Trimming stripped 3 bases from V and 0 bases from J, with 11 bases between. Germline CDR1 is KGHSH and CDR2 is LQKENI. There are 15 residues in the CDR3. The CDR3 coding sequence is TGTGCCAGCTCACCCTGGCAGGGGTTGAACACTGAAGCTTTCTTT. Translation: CASSPWQGLNTEAFF.

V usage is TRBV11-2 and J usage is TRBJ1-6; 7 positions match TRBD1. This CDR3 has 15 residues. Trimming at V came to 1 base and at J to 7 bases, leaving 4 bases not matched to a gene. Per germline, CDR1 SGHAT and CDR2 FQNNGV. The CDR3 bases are TGTGCCAGCAGCTTAGCGGCAGGGGGAAATTCACCCCTCCACTTT. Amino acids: CASSLAAGGNSPLHF.

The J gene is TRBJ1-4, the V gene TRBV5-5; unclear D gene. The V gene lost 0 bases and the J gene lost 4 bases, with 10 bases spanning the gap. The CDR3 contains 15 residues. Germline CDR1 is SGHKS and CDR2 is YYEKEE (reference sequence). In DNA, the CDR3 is TGTGCCAGCAGCTTGGGTAGGCAGGATAATGAAAAACTGTTTTTT. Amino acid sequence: CASSLGRQDNEKLFF.

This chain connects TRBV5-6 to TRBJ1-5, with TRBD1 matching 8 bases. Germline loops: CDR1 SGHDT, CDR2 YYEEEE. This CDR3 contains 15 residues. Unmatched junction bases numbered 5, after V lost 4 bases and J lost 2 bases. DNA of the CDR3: TGTGCCAGCAGCACCGTGACAGGGGGCAATCAGCCCCAGCATTTT. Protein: CASSTVTGGNQPQHF.

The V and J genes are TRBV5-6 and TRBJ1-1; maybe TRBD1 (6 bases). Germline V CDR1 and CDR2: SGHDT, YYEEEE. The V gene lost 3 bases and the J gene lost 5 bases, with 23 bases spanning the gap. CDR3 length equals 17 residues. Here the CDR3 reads CASSWGRPPSTETEAFF. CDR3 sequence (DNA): TGTGCCAGCAGCTGGGGGCGGCCCCCCTCCACGGAGACTGAAGCTTTCTTT.

CDR3 protein: CASSLGQGAWTQYF. The CDR3 DNA reads as TGTGCCAGCAGCCTGGGACAGGGGGCATGGACCCAGTACTTC. The chain carries TRBV7-2 and TRBJ2-5; 12 nucleotides agree with TRBD1. The CDR3 totals 14 residues. CDR1 SGHTA and CDR2 FQGNSA come from the germline V gene. After removal of 5 bases from V and 7 bases from J, the junction contained 5 bases not matched to a gene.

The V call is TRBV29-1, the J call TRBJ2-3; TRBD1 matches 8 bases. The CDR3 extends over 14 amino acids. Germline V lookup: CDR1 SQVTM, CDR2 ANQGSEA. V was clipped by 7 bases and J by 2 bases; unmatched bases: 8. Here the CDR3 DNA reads TGCAGCGCCAAGGGACAGGACAACACAGATACGCAGTATTTT. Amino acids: CSAKGQDNTDTQYF.

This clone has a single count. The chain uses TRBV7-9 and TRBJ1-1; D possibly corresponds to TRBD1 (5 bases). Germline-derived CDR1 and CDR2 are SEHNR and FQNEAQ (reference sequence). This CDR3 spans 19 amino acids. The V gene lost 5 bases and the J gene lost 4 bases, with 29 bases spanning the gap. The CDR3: CASSTGTLRAGPGSTEAFF. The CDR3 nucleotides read TGTGCCAGCAGCACCGGGACCCTCAGGGCGGGTCCAGGAAGCACTGAAGCTTTCTTT.

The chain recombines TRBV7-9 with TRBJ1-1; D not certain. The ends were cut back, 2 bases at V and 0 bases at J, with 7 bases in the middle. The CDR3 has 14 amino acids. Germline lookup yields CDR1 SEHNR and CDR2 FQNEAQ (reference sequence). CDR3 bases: TGTGCCAGCAGCTTACTGCAGATGAACACTGAAGCTTTCTTT. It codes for CASSLLQMNTEAFF. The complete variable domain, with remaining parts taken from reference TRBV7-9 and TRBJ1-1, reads DTGVSQNPRHKITKRGQNVTFRCDPISEHNRLYWYRQTLGQGPEFLTYFQNEAQLEKSRLLSDRFSAERPKGSFSTLEIQRTEQGDSAMYLCASSLLQMNTEAFFGQGTRLTVV.